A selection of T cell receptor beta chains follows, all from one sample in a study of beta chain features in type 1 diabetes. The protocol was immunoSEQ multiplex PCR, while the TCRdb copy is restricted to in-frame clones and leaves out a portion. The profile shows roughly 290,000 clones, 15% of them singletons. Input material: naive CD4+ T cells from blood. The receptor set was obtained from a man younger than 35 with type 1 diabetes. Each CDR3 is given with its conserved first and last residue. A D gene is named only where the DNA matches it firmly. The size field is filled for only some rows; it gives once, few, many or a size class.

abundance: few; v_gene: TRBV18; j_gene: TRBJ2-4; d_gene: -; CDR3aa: CASSPQVRGSGNIQYF; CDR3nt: TGTGCCAGCTCACCCCAGGTACGAGGCAGCGGAAACATTCAGTACTTC
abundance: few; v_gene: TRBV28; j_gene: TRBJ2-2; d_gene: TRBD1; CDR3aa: CASRGQGAGTGELFF; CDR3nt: TGTGCCAGCAGAGGTCAGGGGGCGGGTACCGGGGAGCTGTTTTTT
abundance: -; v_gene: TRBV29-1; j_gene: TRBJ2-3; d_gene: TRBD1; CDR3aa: CSVRNRGRTTFPDTQYF; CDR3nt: TGCAGCGTCCGCAACAGGGGGCGGACAACTTTCCCAGATACGCAGTATTTT
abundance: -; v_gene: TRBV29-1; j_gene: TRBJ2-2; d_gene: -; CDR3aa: CRRRWGRGELFF; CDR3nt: TGCAGAAGAAGGTGGGGGCGCGGGGAGCTGTTTTTT
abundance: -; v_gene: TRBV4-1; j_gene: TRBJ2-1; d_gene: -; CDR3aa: CASSRLGIYNEQFF; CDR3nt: TGCGCCAGCAGCCGACTCGGGATCTACAATGAGCAGTTCTTC
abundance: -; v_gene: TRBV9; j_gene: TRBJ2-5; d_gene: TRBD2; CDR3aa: CASSVATRGRAGETQYF; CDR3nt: TGTGCCAGCAGCGTAGCCACTCGCGGGAGGGCCGGGGAGACCCAGTACTTC
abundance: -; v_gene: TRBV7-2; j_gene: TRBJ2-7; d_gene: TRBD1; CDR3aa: CASSQTWTGSYEQYF; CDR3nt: TGTGCCAGCAGCCAAACATGGACAGGCTCCTACGAGCAGTACTTC
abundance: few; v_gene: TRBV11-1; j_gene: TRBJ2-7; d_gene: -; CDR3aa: CASSFGVGAGWYEQYF; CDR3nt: TGTGCCAGCAGCTTTGGAGTAGGCGCAGGGTGGTACGAGCAGTACTTC
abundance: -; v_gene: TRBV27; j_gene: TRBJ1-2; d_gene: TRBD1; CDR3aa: CASSSGTGLNYGYTF; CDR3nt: TGTGCCAGCAGTTCGGGGACAGGGCTCAACTATGGCTACACCTTC
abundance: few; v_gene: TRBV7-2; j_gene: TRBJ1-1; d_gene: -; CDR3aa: CASSLHPGRGNTEAFF; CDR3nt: TGTGCCAGCAGCCTACATCCAGGCAGGGGGAACACTGAAGCTTTCTTT
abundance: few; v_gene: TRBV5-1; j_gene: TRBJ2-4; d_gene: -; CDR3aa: CASSLSGDKNIQYF; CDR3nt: TGCGCCAGCAGCTTGTCAGGGGACAAAAACATTCAGTACTTC
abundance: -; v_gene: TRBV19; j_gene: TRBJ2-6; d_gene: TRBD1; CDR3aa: CASSSRQGSAGANVLTF; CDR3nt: TGTGCCAGTAGTAGTCGACAGGGATCGGCTGGGGCCAACGTCCTGACTTTC
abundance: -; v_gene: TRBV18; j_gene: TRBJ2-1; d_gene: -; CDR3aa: CASSPPKGNNEQFF; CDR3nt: TGTGCCAGCTCACCACCGAAGGGGAACAATGAGCAGTTCTTC
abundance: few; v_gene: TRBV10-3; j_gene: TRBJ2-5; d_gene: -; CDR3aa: CAISESKGKETQYF; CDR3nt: TGTGCCATCAGTGAGTCGAAGGGGAAAGAGACCCAGTACTTC
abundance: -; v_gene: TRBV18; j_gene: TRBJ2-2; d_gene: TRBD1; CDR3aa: CASSLQGLTNTGELFF; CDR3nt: TGTGCCAGCTCACTACAGGGGCTCACAAACACCGGGGAGCTGTTTTTT
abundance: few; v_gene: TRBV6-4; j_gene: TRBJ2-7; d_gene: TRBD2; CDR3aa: CASSGPAGGPYEQYF; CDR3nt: TGTGCCAGCAGTGGGCCAGCGGGGGGGCCCTACGAGCAGTACTTC
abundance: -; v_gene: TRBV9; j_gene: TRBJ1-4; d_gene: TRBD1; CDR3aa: CASSVAPTGGNEKLFF; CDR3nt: TGTGCCAGCAGCGTAGCCCCTACAGGGGGAAATGAAAAACTGTTTTTT
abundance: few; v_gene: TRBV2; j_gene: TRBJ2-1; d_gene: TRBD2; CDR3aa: CASSGRLAGGPEQFF; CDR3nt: TGTGCCAGCTCGGGCCGGCTAGCGGGAGGGCCTGAGCAGTTCTTC
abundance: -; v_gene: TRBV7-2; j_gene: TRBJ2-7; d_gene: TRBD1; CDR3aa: CASSPRTGQSNYEQYF; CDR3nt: TGTGCCAGCAGCCCACGGACAGGGCAGTCGAACTACGAGCAGTACTTC
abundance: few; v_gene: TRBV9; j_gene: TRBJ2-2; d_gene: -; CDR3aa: CASSRTGELFF; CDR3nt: TGTGCCAGCAGCCGTACCGGGGAGCTGTTTTTT
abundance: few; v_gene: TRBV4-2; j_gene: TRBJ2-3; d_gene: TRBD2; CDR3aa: CASSRGGLAGTDTQYF; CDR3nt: TGTGCCAGCAGCCGGGGTGGGCTAGCGGGCACAGATACGCAGTATTTT
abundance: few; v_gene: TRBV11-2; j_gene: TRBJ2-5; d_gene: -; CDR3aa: CASSLVMRETQYF; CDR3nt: TGTGCCAGCAGCTTAGTGATGCGGGAGACCCAGTACTTC
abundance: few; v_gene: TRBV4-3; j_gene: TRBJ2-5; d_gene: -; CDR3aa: CASSQDPPRGKGETQYF; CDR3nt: TGCGCCAGCAGCCAAGATCCCCCCCGGGGGAAGGGGGAGACCCAGTACTTC
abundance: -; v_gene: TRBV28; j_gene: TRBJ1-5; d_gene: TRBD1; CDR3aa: CASERDSWSNQPQHF; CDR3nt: TGTGCCAGCGAAAGGGACAGCTGGAGCAATCAGCCCCAGCATTTT
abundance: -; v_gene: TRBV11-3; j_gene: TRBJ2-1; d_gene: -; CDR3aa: CASSLDSIKQFF; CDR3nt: TGTGCCAGCAGCTTAGACAGTATAAAGCAGTTCTTC
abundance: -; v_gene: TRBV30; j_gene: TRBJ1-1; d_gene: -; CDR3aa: CAWSPRIGTEAFF; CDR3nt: TGTGCCTGGAGTCCACGCATCGGCACTGAAGCTTTCTTT
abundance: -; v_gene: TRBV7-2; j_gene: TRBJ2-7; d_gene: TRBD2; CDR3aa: CASSPRSGGFFEQYF; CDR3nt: TGTGCCAGCAGCCCTCGCAGCGGGGGTTTTTTCGAGCAGTACTTC
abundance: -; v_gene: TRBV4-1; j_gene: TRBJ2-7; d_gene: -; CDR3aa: CASSQAGQGYEQYF; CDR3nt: TGCGCCAGCAGCCAAGCAGGTCAGGGCTACGAGCAGTACTTC